This T cell receptor (beta chain) comes out of a study of shared clonotypes between healthy human individuals. Sequencing was performed with immunoSEQ multiplex PCR; in TCRdb, only in-frame clones are kept and a portion is missing. The sample yields over a million clones, approximately 96% seen once. V lost 0 bases and J 4 bases, leaving 9 bases between the germline ends. The CDR3 contains 15 residues. Germline CDR1 reads MNHNY; CDR2 reads SVGAGI (reference sequence). The chain couples TRBV6-6 to TRBJ2-2; D is uncertain. The receptor was isolated from a man in his thirties or forties in good health. Sequences were obtained from naive CD4+ T cells sorted from blood. Subset meaning: CD45RA+ positively selected. CDR3 region: CASSYSLALTGELFF. The CDR3 nucleotides are TGTGCCAGCAGTTACTCGTTAGCCCTCACCGGGGAGCTGTTTTTT.